These 22 T cell receptor beta chains came from one sample sequenced in a study of control samples from healthy donors and cancer patients. Profiling relied on immunoSEQ multiplex PCR, and the TCRdb table lists in-frame clones only, not all of them. The repertoire holds some 82,000 clones, with more than 65% as singletons. The sequenced sample was PBMCs. The source of these receptors is a man aged 55-75 years with head and neck cancer.

V and J are TRBV7-2 and TRBJ2-7; D remains ambiguous. This CDR3 contains 12 residues. The V end was cut by 5 bases, the J end by 3 bases, with 8 bases between. Germline V gene lookup returns CDR1 SGHTA and CDR2 FQGNSA. The CDR3 DNA sequence: TGTGCCAGCAGCCGAACCCTCTACGAGCAGTACTTC. Translating gives CASSRTLYEQYF.

The chain combines TRBV18 with TRBJ2-2; TRBD2 is a possible D gene (6 bases). The CDR3 contains 15 residues. V dropped 3 bases and J dropped 5 bases, with 13 bases sitting between them. Germline V CDR1 and CDR2: KGHSH, LQKENI. CDR3 in DNA: TGTGCCAGCTCACCGTCCCGGGAGATAACCGGGGAGCTGTTTTTT. It encodes CASSPSREITGELFF.

The chain has TRBV7-6 and TRBJ1-2; D gene ambiguous. Germline V gene sequence: CDR1 SGHVS, CDR2 FNYEAQ. The CDR3 has 13 residues. V gave up 5 bases and J gave up 4 bases, with 11 bases separating them. The CDR3 reads CASSRDGGYGYTF. For the CDR3, the DNA is TGTGCCAGCAGCAGGGATGGAGGCTATGGCTACACCTTC.

This clone was detected a few times. The chain combines TRBV6-1 with TRBJ1-2; possibly TRBD1 for D (5 bases). The CDR3 length is 13 residues. V lost 2 bases to trimming and J lost 6 bases, with 10 bases between them. CDR1 MNHNS and CDR2 SASEGT come from the germline V gene. This CDR3 is CASSESRVDGYTF. CDR3 nucleotides: TGTGCCAGCAGTGAATCCAGGGTTGATGGCTACACCTTC.

The chain uses TRBV2 and TRBJ2-7; tentatively, D is TRBD2 (5 bases). CDR1 and CDR2 from the germline V gene are SNHLY and FYNNEI. V gave up 2 bases and J gave up 7 bases, with 18 bases separating them. The CDR3 totals 15 residues. CDR3 nucleotide sequence: TGTGCCAGCAGTGAAAGTCGGAGGAGCCCTTGGGAGCAGTACTTC. Its protein is CASSESRRSPWEQYF.

CDR3 sequence (DNA): TGTGCCAGCAGCCTTAGGGGGACCCAGTACTTC. Translated: CASSLRGTQYF. The rearrangement uses TRBV5-6 and TRBJ2-5; D perhaps matches TRBD1 (5 bases). This CDR3 is built from 11 residues. From germline, CDR1 is SGHDT and CDR2 YYEEEE. The V end was cut by 4 bases, the J end by 7 bases, with 8 bases between.

A few counts support this clone. V usage is TRBV11-2 and J usage is TRBJ2-5; no firm D call. V lost 4 bases, J lost 4 bases, and 10 bases lay in between. In germline, CDR1 is SGHAT, CDR2 FQNNGV. This CDR3 contains 13 residues. CDR3 in amino acids: CASSSWPRETQYF. CDR3 sequence (DNA): TGTGCCAGCAGCTCGTGGCCCCGAGAGACCCAGTACTTC.

The CDR3 spells CASSFGGAPGELFF. The DNA of the CDR3 is TGTGCCAGCAGCTTCGGAGGGGCGCCCGGGGAGCTGTTTTTT. The chain uses TRBV11-3 and TRBJ2-2, with D tentatively TRBD2 (6 bases). Germline V lookup: CDR1 SGHNT, CDR2 YENEEA. The CDR3 covers 14 residues. V shed 3 bases and J shed 6 bases, with 11 bases lying between them.

V and J are TRBV7-9 and TRBJ2-2; D is tentatively TRBD1 or TRBD2 (6 bases each). The CDR3 covers 16 residues. Trimming took 5 bases from V and 6 from J, leaving 19 bases between them. Germline CDR1 SEHNR, CDR2 FQNEAQ (reference sequence). The CDR3 spells CASSPRLGGFAGELFF. As DNA, the CDR3 is TGTGCCAGCAGCCCCCGACTAGGGGGGTTTGCCGGGGAGCTGTTTTTT.

This clone was counted between two and nine times. The chain couples TRBV10-3 to TRBJ2-7, with a possible D match to TRBD1 (6 bases). The V gene's germline CDR1 is ENHRY and CDR2 SYGVKD. V gave up 6 bases and J gave up 4 bases, with 7 bases separating them. This CDR3 is built from 11 residues. The CDR3 sequence is CAISTGYEQYF. In DNA, the CDR3 is TGTGCCATCAGCACAGGGTACGAGCAGTACTTC.

The chain uses TRBV7-9 and TRBJ2-5, with 8 bases lining up with TRBD2. Germline V gene sequence: CDR1 SEHNR, CDR2 FQNEAQ (reference sequence). There are 14 residues in the CDR3. Losses at the gene ends were 3 bases for V and 5 bases for J; bases not matched to a gene: 5. This CDR3 is CASSFPGGWETQYF. The DNA for the CDR3 is TGTGCCAGCAGCTTCCCGGGAGGGTGGGAGACCCAGTACTTC.

V usage is TRBV5-4 and J usage is TRBJ2-7; tentative D call: TRBD1 (5 bases). Trimming pared 6 bases from V and 7 bases from J, leaving 20 bases between. Germline CDR1 and CDR2: SGHNT and YYREEE (reference sequence). The CDR3 is made up of 14 amino acids. Here the CDR3 reads CASTLNQGTEEQYF. The CDR3, as DNA: TGTGCCAGCACTCTCAACCAGGGAACTGAAGAGCAGTACTTC.

Remarks on this clone: At one boundary the junction diverges from the germline segment, which might be a read error. This sample includes further DNA sequences coding for the same CDR3. The chain links TRBV28 to TRBJ1-5; tentative D call: TRBD1 (5 bases). Germline values: CDR1 MDHEN, CDR2 SYDVKM. CDR3 length equals 14 residues. The CDR3 is CASSAGLSNQPQHF. The DNA of the CDR3 is TGTGCCAGCAGTGCGGGACTTAGCAACCAGCCCCAGCATTTT.

The chain combines TRBV2 with TRBJ1-3; D gene unclear. In germline, CDR1 is SNHLY, CDR2 FYNNEI. V was pared by 8 bases and J by 0 bases, with 8 bases between. The CDR3 covers 13 residues. CDR3 loop: CASQYFSGNTIYF. CDR3 coding DNA: TGTGCCAGCCAATACTTCTCTGGAAACACCATATATTTT.

The CDR3 region has the DNA TGTGCCAGCAGCGGACAGGAGCAAGAGACCCAGTACTTC. Protein: CASSGQEQETQYF. The rearrangement uses TRBV2 and TRBJ2-5; 7 bases align to TRBD1. V gave up 6 bases and J gave up 2 bases; unmatched junction bases: 3. Germline CDR1 reads SNHLY; CDR2 reads FYNNEI. The CDR3 covers 13 residues.

The V call is TRBV5-4, the J call TRBJ2-7; no reliable D call. The germline V gene encodes CDR1 SGHNT and CDR2 YYREEE (reference sequence). The CDR3 sequence is 16 residues long. Trimming cost V 0 bases and J 0 bases, with 13 bases left between them. The CDR3 coding sequence is TGTGCCAGCAGCTTGGAACGCGCGTACAGCTCCTACGAGCAGTACTTC. Translation: CASSLERAYSSYEQYF.

The rearrangement joins TRBV11-1 to TRBJ2-1; 9 bases are a match to TRBD2. This CDR3 region has 16 residues. Germline CDR1 and CDR2: SGHAT and FQDESV (reference sequence). Losses at the gene ends were 2 bases for V and 5 bases for J; bases not matched to a gene: 7. For the CDR3, the DNA is TGTGCCAGCAGCTTATCCGGGACTAGCAGAAACAATGAGCAGTTCTTC. Amino acids: CASSLSGTSRNNEQFF.

The chain combines TRBV2 with TRBJ1-5; 8 bases agree with TRBD1. J was trimmed by 7 bases and V by 6 bases; bases with no gene match: 2. Germline lookup yields CDR1 SNHLY and CDR2 FYNNEI. The CDR3 sequence is 12 residues long. CDR3 loop: CASSGQGQPQHF. The CDR3 coding sequence is TGTGCCAGCAGCGGACAGGGCCAGCCCCAGCATTTT.

The chain is built from TRBV7-6 and TRBJ1-1; D might be TRBD1 (5 bases). Germline V gene sequence: CDR1 SGHVS, CDR2 FNYEAQ. The CDR3 is made up of 13 amino acids. The ends were cut back, 0 bases at V and 4 bases at J, with 6 bases in the middle. The CDR3 sequence: CASSLAQGTEAFF. For the CDR3, the DNA is TGTGCCAGCAGCTTAGCGCAGGGCACTGAAGCTTTCTTT. The full variable domain, completed using reference TRBV7-6 and TRBJ1-1, is GAGVSQSPRYKVTKRGQDVALRCDPISGHVSLYWYRQALGQGPEFLTYFNYEAQQDKSGLPNDRFSAERPEGSISTLTIQRTEQRDSAMYRCASSLAQGTEAFFGQGTRLTVV.

The chain couples TRBV10-3 to TRBJ1-1; tentative D call: TRBD1 (6 bases). This CDR3 comprises 16 residues. CDR1 is ENHRY and CDR2 is SYGVKD in the germline V gene. V lost 8 bases and J 1 base, leaving 20 bases between the germline ends. CDR3 residues: CAIGRGGPAGNTEAFF. CDR3 nucleotides: TGTGCCATCGGGCGTGGGGGGCCGGCGGGGAACACTGAAGCTTTCTTT.

This sequence joins TRBV6-5 and TRBJ1-2; 7 bases fit TRBD1. CDR1 is MNHEY, CDR2 SVGAGI, per germline. This CDR3 region has 12 residues. Unmatched junction bases numbered 3, after V lost 7 bases and J lost 4 bases. This CDR3 reads CASIGTVYGYTF. CDR3 sequence (DNA): TGTGCCAGCATAGGGACAGTCTATGGCTACACCTTC.

As for this clone: At one of its ends the junction is not consistent with the germline gene, which may arise from a read error. This chain connects TRBV6-5 to TRBJ2-7; D is perhaps TRBD2 (5 bases). The CDR3 contains 13 residues. Germline values: CDR1 MNHEY, CDR2 SVGAGI. CDR3 region: CASRDWSSHEQYF. CDR3 nucleotide sequence: TGTGCCAGCAGGGACTGGTCCTCCCACGAGCAGTACTTC.